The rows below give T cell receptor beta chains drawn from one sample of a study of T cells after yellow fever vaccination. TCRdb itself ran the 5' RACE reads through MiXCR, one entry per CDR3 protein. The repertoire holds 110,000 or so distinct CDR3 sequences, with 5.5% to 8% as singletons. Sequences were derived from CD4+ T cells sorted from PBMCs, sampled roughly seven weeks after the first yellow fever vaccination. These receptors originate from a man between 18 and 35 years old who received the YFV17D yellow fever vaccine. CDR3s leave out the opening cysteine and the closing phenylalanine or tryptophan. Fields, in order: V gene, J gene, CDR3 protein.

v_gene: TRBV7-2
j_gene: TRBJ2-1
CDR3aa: ASLITPRDEQF

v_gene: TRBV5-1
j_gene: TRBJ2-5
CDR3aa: ASSLGASGTRETQY

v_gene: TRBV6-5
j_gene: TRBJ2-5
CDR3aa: ASSSSGPGGTQY

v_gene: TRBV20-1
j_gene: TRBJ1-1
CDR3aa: SAREGWNTEAF

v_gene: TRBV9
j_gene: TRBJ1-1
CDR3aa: ASSLTGATEAF

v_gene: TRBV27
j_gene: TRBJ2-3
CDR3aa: ASSLGEGQGVTLGTDTQY

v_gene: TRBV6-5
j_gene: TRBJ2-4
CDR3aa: ASIRRGLAKNIQY

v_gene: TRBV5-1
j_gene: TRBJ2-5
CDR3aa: ASSPSGGREETQY

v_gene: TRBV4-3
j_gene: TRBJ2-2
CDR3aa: ASSQEGNDAGGMTGELF

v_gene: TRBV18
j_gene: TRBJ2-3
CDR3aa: ASSPNLAGEGDTQY

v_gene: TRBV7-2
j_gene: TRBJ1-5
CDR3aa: ASSGRFPGGPQH

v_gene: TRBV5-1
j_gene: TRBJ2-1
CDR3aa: ASRIAGGPGYNEQF

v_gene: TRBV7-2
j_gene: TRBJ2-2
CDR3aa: ASSFSGGAVPGELF

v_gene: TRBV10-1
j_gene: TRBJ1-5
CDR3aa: ASSETPGRLHQPQH

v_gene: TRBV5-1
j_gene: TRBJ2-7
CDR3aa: ASSLVGGLGAYEQY

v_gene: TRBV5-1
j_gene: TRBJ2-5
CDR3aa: ASSPAPAGGLSQETQY

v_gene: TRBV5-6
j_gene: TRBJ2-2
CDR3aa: ASSLGAGNTGELF

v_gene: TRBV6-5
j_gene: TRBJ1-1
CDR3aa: ASSYDKGRNEAF

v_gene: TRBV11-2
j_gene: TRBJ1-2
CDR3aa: ASSSRPREGYT

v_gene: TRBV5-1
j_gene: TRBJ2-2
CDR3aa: ASSLDRVTGELF

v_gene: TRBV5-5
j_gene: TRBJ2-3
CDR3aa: ASSLWDSTDTQY

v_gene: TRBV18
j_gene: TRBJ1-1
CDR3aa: ASSPLTGAPNTEAF

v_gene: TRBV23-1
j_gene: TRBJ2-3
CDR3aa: ASSRSSGGTDTQY

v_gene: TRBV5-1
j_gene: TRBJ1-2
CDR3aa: ASSLGPSGSGGYT

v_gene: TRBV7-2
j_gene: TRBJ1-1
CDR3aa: ASSLAGTAVGAF

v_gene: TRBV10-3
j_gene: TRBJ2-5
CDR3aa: AISGTGQETQY

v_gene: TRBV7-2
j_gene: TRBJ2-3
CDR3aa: ASSPGDRDSVTQY